This record covers a single T cell receptor beta chain. This sample is drawn from a study of PD-L1 blockade in urothelial cancer. Time point of the sample: peripheral blood 6 weeks after treatment start. Looked up from germline, CDR1 is SGHAT and CDR2 is FQNNGV. V was shortened by 6 bases and J by 12 bases, with 12 bases between the two germline ends. The CDR3 is 11 amino acids. TCRdb's table, derived via immunoSEQ multiplex PCR, lists solely in-frame clones and lacks some. This sample has about 50,000 clones; roughly 80% occur once, and the top ten carry approximately 8.8%. This chain uses TRBV11-2 with TRBJ2-1; no firm D call. This specimen consisted of PBMCs, obtained around atezolizumab (anti-PD-L1) treatment. The receptor was derived from a man between 65 and 80 years old with urothelial cancer. CDR3 nucleotide sequence: TGTGCCAGCAGACGTAGTGGGCGGCAGTTCTTC. It yields the protein CASRRSGRQFF. Full variable domain (remainder filled in from reference TRBV11-2 and TRBJ2-1): EAGVAQSPRYKIIEKRQSVAFWCNPISGHATLYWYQQILGQGPKLLIQFQNNGVVDDSQLPKDRFSAERLKGVDSTLKIQPAKLEDSAVYLCASRRSGRQFFGPGTRLTVL.